A selection of T cell receptor beta chains follows, all from one sample in a study of shared clonotypes between healthy human individuals. Using immunoSEQ multiplex PCR, the repertoire was profiled, and TCRdb retains in-frame clones only, with some absent. In the table there are about 1.1 million clones, approximately 75% of which are singletons. The sample comprised memory CD4+ T cells from PBMCs. These receptors were taken from a man aged 18 to 29 in good health. Some clones in this sample may be carry-over from other donors' samples. Both conserved end residues are trimmed from each CDR3. Each record gives: J gene, CDR3 length, clone size, V gene, CDR3 protein. Rows give clone size only sometimes, using once, few, many, or a class for an expanded clone.

J: TRBJ2-1
length: 13
size: .
V: TRBV5-6
CDR3: ASSPASGIWNEQF

J: TRBJ2-5
length: 10
size: .
V: TRBV27
CDR3: ASSSNEKIQY

J: TRBJ2-5
length: 13
size: .
V: TRBV7-3
CDR3: ASSSSGQSQETQY

J: TRBJ1-5
length: 13
size: .
V: TRBV6-1
CDR3: ASSERSDSNQPQH

J: TRBJ1-2
length: 15
size: .
V: TRBV18
CDR3: ASSPTTGQAPNYGYT

J: TRBJ2-5
length: 10
size: .
V: TRBV2
CDR3: ASTNRGETQY

J: TRBJ2-2
length: 11
size: .
V: TRBV10-3
CDR3: ASSRDLTGELF

J: TRBJ1-3
length: 14
size: .
V: TRBV5-4
CDR3: ASSLVTGGSGNTIY

J: TRBJ1-1
length: 14
size: .
V: TRBV9
CDR3: ASSVVVGGANTEAF

J: TRBJ2-7
length: 15
size: .
V: TRBV27
CDR3: ASSFRRGTGVFSEQY

J: TRBJ2-5
length: 12
size: .
V: TRBV4-2
CDR3: ASSRGQGRETQY

J: TRBJ1-5
length: 12
size: once
V: TRBV18
CDR3: ASSPRQGDQPQH

J: TRBJ1-2
length: 12
size: .
V: TRBV7-2
CDR3: ASSLRTGEYGYT

J: TRBJ1-4
length: 13
size: .
V: TRBV7-2
CDR3: ASSSQGARNEKLF

J: TRBJ2-1
length: 11
size: .
V: TRBV27
CDR3: ASSFSSYNEQF